Shown below are 12 T cell receptor beta chains from a single sample sequenced in a study of blood T cells in healthy people across ages. Primed by a sample-barcoded 5' primer and a J-beta primer mix, a second PCR proceeded for 7 to 11 cycles. TCRdb fed the 5' RACE reads into MiXCR, producing one record per CDR3 protein. The sample carries some 1.4 million distinct CDR3 sequences, 35% to 45% recorded once. Source material: blood. These receptors all come from a woman aged 18-29 years in good health.

The rearrangement uses TRBV29-1 and TRBJ2-1; no clear D. The J call is in doubt because the DNA end fits TRBJ2-7 better. CDR3 length: 15 residues. Germline V lookup: CDR1 SQVTM, CDR2 ANQGSEA. In nucleotides, the CDR3 is TGCAGCGTGACCCCGCCTACGAGCTCCTACAATGAGCAGTACTTC. Amino acids: CSVTPPTSSYNEQYF.

This chain uses TRBV7-9 with TRBJ2-3, with TRBD2 matching over 13 bases. Germline V gives CDR1 SEHNR, CDR2 FQNEAQ (reference sequence). The CDR3 consists of 18 residues. V shed 3 bases and J 1 base; nucleotides not matched to a gene: 7. The CDR3 loop reads CASSLPLGLAGGTDTQYF. Here the CDR3 DNA reads TGTGCCAGCAGCTTGCCGCTAGGACTAGCGGGAGGCACAGATACGCAGTATTTT.

J is TRBJ2-3 and V is TRBV5-6; D is tentatively TRBD1 or TRBD2 (5 bases each). Germline V gene sequence: CDR1 SGHDT, CDR2 YYEEEE. The ends were cut back, 3 bases at V and 3 bases at J, with 8 bases in the middle. This CDR3 is 13 amino acids long. The CDR3 region is CASSWDGTDTQYF. In nucleotides, the CDR3 is TGTGCCAGCAGCTGGGACGGGACAGATACGCAGTATTTT.

There are a few counts of this clonotype. This chain joins TRBV5-1 and TRBJ1-2; no firm D call. Per the germline V gene, CDR1 is SGHRS and CDR2 is YFSETQ. V was clipped by 4 bases and J by 7 bases, with 11 bases between them. CDR3 length equals 12 residues. CDR3 in amino acids: CASSASGGGYTF. The CDR3 DNA reads as TGCGCCAGCAGCGCGTCGGGCGGTGGCTACACCTTC.

This clonotype was counted a few times. The chain has TRBV7-9 and TRBJ2-5; D ambiguous. The CDR3 totals 14 residues. Looked up from germline, CDR1 is SEHNR and CDR2 is FQNEAQ (reference sequence). Deletions cut 3 bases from V and 0 bases from J, with 8 bases between. The CDR3 nucleotides are TGTGCCAGCAGCTTTGTGTCGAACCAAGAGACCCAGTACTTC. It yields the protein CASSFVSNQETQYF.

CDR3 amino acids: CASSLSGLAGGYISYNEQFF. The CDR3 region has the DNA TGCGCCAGCAGCTTGTCGGGACTAGCGGGGGGCTATATTTCCTACAATGAGCAGTTCTTC. The V and J genes are TRBV5-1 and TRBJ2-1, with 15 bases fitting TRBD2. The CDR3 runs to 20 residues. The J segment lost 1 base and the V segment lost 1 base, leaving 9 bases of the junction unmatched. CDR1 and CDR2 from the germline V gene are SGHRS and YFSETQ.

The CDR3 bases are TGCGCCAGCAGCTTGGTGGGGCGGGGGGCCAACGTCCTGACTTTC. It is translated as CASSLVGRGANVLTF. The rearrangement joins TRBV5-1 to TRBJ2-6, with D maybe TRBD1 (5 bases). CDR1 is SGHRS, CDR2 YFSETQ, per germline. The CDR3 runs 15 residues. V lost 0 bases and J 4 bases, leaving 8 bases between the germline ends.

This rearrangement joins TRBV5-1 to TRBJ2-3, with D possibly being TRBD1 (5 bases). Per the germline V gene, CDR1 is SGHRS and CDR2 is YFSETQ. This CDR3 region has 17 residues. V lost 5 bases and J 1 base, leaving 20 bases between the germline ends. The CDR3 DNA is TGCGCCAGCAGTCCCGGATCTACCATAGGGGGCACAGATACGCAGTATTTT. Protein product: CASSPGSTIGGTDTQYF.

The chain couples TRBV4-1 to TRBJ2-4; D is unresolved. This CDR3 comprises 16 residues. The germline gives CDR1 MGHRA, CDR2 YSYEKL. V was clipped by 2 bases and J by 1 base, with 12 bases between them. The CDR3 nucleotides read TGCGCCAGCAGCCAACGCTCCCCGGTTGCCAAAAACATTCAGTACTTC. Encoded protein: CASSQRSPVAKNIQYF.

The V and J genes are TRBV20-1 and TRBJ2-5, with D unresolved. The V and J ends lost 3 bases and 2 bases respectively, with 13 bases between them. The CDR3 loop spans 14 amino acids. Looked up from germline, CDR1 is DFQATT and CDR2 is SNEGSKA (reference sequence). CDR3 DNA sequence: TGCAGTGCTAGTCCGGTGGGTGGGCAAGAGACCCAGTACTTC. Protein sequence: CSASPVGGQETQYF.

This clonotype was observed once. CDR3 nucleotide sequence: TGTGCCAGCAGCTTCAGCGGAGGGATAAACTACGAGCAGTACTTC. Its protein is CASSFSGGINYEQYF. The rearrangement joins TRBV5-5 to TRBJ2-7; TRBD2 is a possible D gene (6 bases). The CDR3 totals 15 residues. Per germline, CDR1 SGHKS and CDR2 YYEKEE (reference sequence). The V and J ends lost 2 bases and 3 bases respectively, with 15 bases between them.

The V gene is TRBV6-6, the J gene TRBJ2-7; D not certain. CDR3 length: 13 amino acids. The germline V and J ends were trimmed by 2 bases and 6 bases, with 11 bases remaining between them. Germline V gene data show CDR1 as MNHNY and CDR2 as SVGAGI (reference sequence). The CDR3 is CASSYGQWGEQYF. The CDR3 bases are TGTGCCAGCAGTTACGGGCAGTGGGGCGAGCAGTACTTC.